One sample yielded the 6 T cell receptor beta chains listed below, sequenced in a study of blood T cell repertoires in COVID-19. Sequencing was performed with immunoSEQ multiplex PCR; in TCRdb, only in-frame clones are kept and a portion is missing. The table has roughly 310,000 clones, around 89% seen once. Specimen: PBMCs or T cells enriched from blood (not recorded which). The receptors originated from a woman in her 40s who had recovered from COVID-19.

The chain links TRBV30 to TRBJ1-1; TRBD1 agrees at 7 bases. Trimming at V came to 0 bases and at J to 8 bases, leaving 3 bases not matched to a gene. This CDR3 contains 12 residues. From germline, CDR1 is GTSNPN and CDR2 SVGIG (reference sequence). CDR3 loop: CAWSVGGGEAFF. The CDR3 DNA sequence: TGTGCCTGGAGTGTAGGAGGGGGCGAAGCTTTCTTT.

V is TRBV27 and J is TRBJ1-1; D unresolved. Germline CDR1 reads MNHEY; CDR2 reads SMNVEV (reference sequence). The V end lost 3 bases, the J end lost 5 bases, and 10 bases lay between the germline ends. CDR3 length: 13 residues. The CDR3, as DNA: TGTGCCAGCAGTTTGGGAGGGAGAACTGAAGCTTTCTTT. It is translated as CASSLGGRTEAFF.

The rearrangement joins TRBV27 to TRBJ1-6; 10 bases are shared with TRBD1. V was clipped by 5 bases and J by 9 bases; unmatched bases: 1. There are 13 residues in the CDR3. Germline CDR1 is MNHEY and CDR2 is SMNVEV (reference sequence). CDR3 nucleotides: TGTGCCAGCAGTGACAGGGGGCCTTCACCCCTCCACTTT. It translates to CASSDRGPSPLHF.

V gene TRBV5-1 combines with J gene TRBJ2-1; D uncertain. Germline CDR1 and CDR2: SGHRS and YFSETQ. With 2 bases removed from V and 5 bases from J, the gap between germline ends came to 8 bases. The CDR3 consists of 13 residues. CDR3 nucleotide sequence: TGCGCCAGCAGCTTTTTACAGAACAATGAGCAGTTCTTC. Translating it yields CASSFLQNNEQFF.

The chain joins TRBV3-1 (or the pseudogene TRBV3-2) to TRBJ1-5; D not resolved. This CDR3 comprises 16 residues. V lost 1 base and J 3 bases, leaving 13 bases between the germline ends. CDR1 and CDR2 from the germline V gene are LGHDT and YNNKEL (reference sequence). This CDR3 reads CASSQAGKSDNQPQHF. The DNA for the CDR3 is TGTGCCAGCAGCCAAGCGGGGAAGAGTGACAATCAGCCCCAGCATTTT.

The rearrangement joins TRBV11-2 to TRBJ1-6, with D possibly matching TRBD1 (5 bases). V lost 0 bases and J 8 bases, leaving 14 bases between the germline ends. This CDR3 contains 16 residues. CDR1 and CDR2 (germline): SGHAT, FQNNGV. As DNA, the CDR3 is TGTGCCAGCAGCTTAGATCTGGTCAGGGATGATTCACCCCTCCACTTT. As protein: CASSLDLVRDDSPLHF.